The entry that follows covers one TCR beta chain sequence. Trimming pared 6 bases from V and 7 bases from J, leaving 24 bases between. CDR1 and CDR2 (germline): SNHLY, FYNNEI. The CDR3 is 16 amino acids. This specimen belongs to a study of Graves' ophthalmopathy and Graves' hyperthyroidism. RNA transcripts served as template for amplifying TCR beta CDR3 sequences. HTBI-primed RT-PCR formed the first round, and a multiplex PCR formed the second. One entry per CDR3 protein, called by TCRdb with MiXCR from the multiplex PCR reads. The sample records about 660,000 distinct CDR3 sequences, over 40% being singletons.

Material for sequencing was peripheral blood. This receptor was obtained from an adult man with Graves' ophthalmopathy. The rearrangement joins TRBV2 to TRBJ1-2; D gene unclear. CDR3 nucleotide sequence: TGTGCCAGCAGGCAAAGGCTCGGACTACGCCATGTTGGCTACACCTTC. It is translated as CASRQRLGLRHVGYTF.